The clone carrying this T cell receptor beta chain was detected only a few times. Antigen unknown. This entry comes from a study of beta chain features in type 1 diabetes. Study outcomes and limitations: An over-representation of cells with high TCR expression could result from cDNA sequencing. Type 1 diabetes patients had moderately but significantly shorter TCRB CDR3s in all four CD4+ subsets.

Sequenced material consisted of expressed TCRB transcripts (all of the isolated RNA was reverse transcribed). Read counts averaged roughly 3.7 million for samples of naive, central memory and regulatory T cells. TCRdb's table, derived via immunoSEQ multiplex PCR, lists solely in-frame clones and lacks some. The sample shows about 70,000 clones, about 50% of them seen only once. There are 15 residues in the CDR3. V was clipped by 5 bases and J by 6 bases, with 18 bases between them. Germline V gene sequence: CDR1 LNHDA, CDR2 SQIVND (reference sequence). Via CD45RO/CCR7/CD25/CD127/CD95/CD27, cells of the CD4+ naive, central memory, regulatory and stem cell-like memory subsets were sorted.

The chain joins TRBV19 to TRBJ2-3; a weak D match, TRBD1 (9 bases). This TCR was recovered from a man aged 25-45 years with type 1 diabetes. Sequenced: central memory CD4+ T cells from blood. The CDR3 bases are TGTGCCAGTAGTCGGGAGGGACAGGGAAGCGATACGCAGTATTTT. Its translation: CASSREGQGSDTQYF.